This T cell receptor (beta chain) is from a study of CD8+ T cells in alopecia areata (dated by TCRdb to the late 2010s). Notes on the research overall: The study used high-throughput TCRbeta sequencing to examine T cell clonal expansion in alopecia areata, in both the C3H/HeJ mouse model and human patients. Amplification of TCRbeta CDR3 regions was done by immunoSEQ multiplex PCR using 35 Vbeta forward primers and 13 Jbeta reverse primers. RNA was extracted with the PAXgene miRNA kit for fixed scalp, the miRNeasy kit for PBMCs, and the RNeasy kit for mouse skin. Scalp clonality was compared across normal scalp (n=4), patchy alopecia areata scalp (n=8), and alopecia totalis/universalis scalp (n=8). Human TCRbeta sequencing covered scalp tissue and sorted CD4+ and CD8+ peripheral blood T cells from patchy and totalis/universalis alopecia areata patients and healthy controls.

Notes on this clone: Its antigen is currently not known. No clone much larger than this one lies a single base away; base qualities are absent.

V was cut back by 3 bases and J by 2 bases, leaving a gap of 16 bases between them. The cysteine opens and the phenylalanine closes a CDR3 of 16 amino acids. The sequence is cut down to CDR3 DNA, 48 bases in frame from base 1. The germline V gene yields SNHLY for CDR1 and FYNNEI for CDR2. PBMCs were isolated by density centrifugation and stained for CD3, CD4 and CD8, after which CD4+ and CD8+ T cells were sorted on a FACSAria. Unaffected controls provided scalp biopsies and blood samples. The library was built by means of the immunoSEQ multiplex PCR assay. For TCR sequencing, RNA was extracted from every sample and reverse transcribed into cDNA to serve as template. First-strand cDNA was synthesized using SuperScript III with a 2:1 mix of oligo-dT and random hexamers. A synthetic immune receptor repertoire was used to measure amplification bias, and any remaining bias was corrected computationally. In the paper's pipeline: Raw reads were preprocessed to remove errors, and CDR3 was defined according to IMGT conventions as the region from the conserved cysteine to phenylalanine. Clonality was computed by normalizing Shannon entropy by log2 of the number of productive unique TCRs and subtracting the result from 1. CD4 or CD8 identity of scalp clones was inferred by cross-referencing scalp TCRbeta sequences with sorted blood CD4 and CD8 repertoires. The immuneACCESS repertoire file appears here via TCRdb, limited to in-frame rearrangements. These files lack a portion of the clones; in checked studies, under half of the deficit traces to unresolved V genes, and the cause of the others is not known. V and J calls and clone size are those listed in that table; D and trimming were worked out from the DNA. The sample data list about 200,000 clones, and more than 55% of these were observed just once. The top ten clonotypes cover about 5.3% of the sample.

Overall study results and their limits: Unlike mouse skin, which is dominated by gammadelta T cells, normal human skin has resident alphabeta T cells that are also sequenced, and this complicates analysis of the scalp TCR repertoire. TCR sequences shared between patients were less clear than in mice, possibly partly because of HLA diversity in the patient population. Lesional scalp, especially in alopecia totalis/universalis, showed higher clonality and more expanded CD8+ clones than normal scalp, suggesting antigenic drive.

The sample taken for sequencing was CD8+ T cells sorted from blood. This TCR was sampled from a human donor in good health. This receptor chain uses TRBV2 and TRBJ1-2; the D gene remains uncertain. The CDR3 region reads CASSDDRVPANYGYTF. The DNA is TGTGCCAGCAGTGACGACCGGGTCCCTGCGAACTATGGCTACACCTTC.